This T cell receptor (beta chain) was found in a study of T cell repertoires in cytomegalovirus infection. The overall study: Signatures in public TCR beta sequences pointed to both CMV infection and matching HLA type. Whole-study findings and limits: Public TCR beta family frequency separated CMV-and-HLA carriers, including in an independent cohort. The response measured ex vivo was dominated by TCR beta clonotypes (HLA-C-restricted and CMV-specific).

TCRdb re-derived calls from the reads in MiXCR, one entry per CDR3 protein. The repertoire holds roughly 200,000 distinct CDR3 sequences, with nearly 9.5% as singletons. Regarding this clonotype: The antigen is unknown.

Trimming stripped 8 bases from V and 6 bases from J, with 10 bases between. The CDR3 runs to 12 residues. The V gene is TRBV12-3 or TRBV12-4, the J gene TRBJ2-2; TRBD2 might be the D (5 bases). Sequenced: PBMCs. This clonotype was sampled from a human donor in good health (CMV status not recorded). Some clones in this sample may be carry-over from other donors' samples. The CDR3 region has the DNA TGTGCCAGCCGGAGGACCCCCGGGGAGCTGTTTTTT. Amino acids: CASRRTPGELFF.